This entry concerns a single TCR beta chain. This entry is derived from a study of blood T cell repertoires in COVID-19. Study-level background: Material from acute and convalescent COVID-19 was sourced from the United States, Italy and Spain. Sources were T cells, B-cell-depleted T cells, or PBMCs; the material itself was cDNA or gDNA.

In the original analysis: Amplifying reference gene primers gave estimates of nucleated cell counts. TCRdb's table, derived via immunoSEQ multiplex PCR, lists solely in-frame clones and lacks some. The DNA gave D and trimming, while V, J and clone size come from that table. The sample records tens of thousands of clones, 75% to 85% being singletons. The V end was cut by 6 bases, the J end by 5 bases, with 10 bases between. CDR3 length: 12 amino acids. From germline, CDR1 is SEHNR and CDR2 FQNEAQ (reference sequence). Sequencing input: peripheral blood. This TCR was sampled from a woman aged 55-70 years with acute or convalescent COVID-19. The chain carries TRBV7-9 and TRBJ1-2; D is unresolved. The CDR3 here is CASSSNPYGYTF. In nucleotides, the CDR3 is TGTGCCAGCAGTTCAAATCCATATGGCTACACCTTC.